This TCR beta chain stems from a study of cytomegalovirus exposure and HLA in healthy donors. The CDR3 consists of 13 residues. CDR1 and CDR2 (germline): SGHRS, YFSETQ. Trimming removed 4 bases at V and 6 bases at J, with 11 bases between. The PCR made use of 60 Vbeta and 13 Jbeta primers. Using immunoSEQ multiplex PCR, the repertoire was profiled, and TCRdb retains in-frame clones only, with some absent. The sample holds 53,000 or so clones, just under 75% seen once. The sequence was collected from a man in his thirties or forties in good health and CMV-seropositive. The sample taken for sequencing was PBMCs. The chain is built from TRBV5-1 and TRBJ1-5; D call uncertain. The CDR3 DNA reads TGCGCCAGCAGCCTAGACGGGATTCAGCCCCAGCATTTT. Translating it yields CASSLDGIQPQHF.